This T cell receptor (beta chain) was recorded in a study of cytomegalovirus exposure and HLA in healthy donors. Study-wide results and limits: Productive rates of about 87% or about 30% were seen for most TCR beta V segments in an earlier analysis. A list of 150 or so TCR beta chains associated with cytomegalovirus was given.

Worth noting for this clone: Its antigen is not known.

Trimming removed 3 bases at V and 0 bases at J, with 11 bases between. CDR1 ENHRY and CDR2 SYGVKD come from the germline V gene. The CDR3 is 15 residues long. The donors comprised healthy bone marrow donors. The PCR was carried out with 60 Vbeta primers and 13 Jbeta primers. Methods used by the authors: Per a later analysis, the number of unique TCR beta chains was approximately 80 million, of which around 9.9 million were shared. Sequencing used immunoSEQ multiplex PCR; TCRdb keeps in-frame clones, though not all of them. The V and J calls and clone size were taken over from that table, and D and trimming were inferred from the DNA. The sample shows 70,000 to 95,000 clones, 60% to 80% of them seen only once.

V is TRBV10-3 and J is TRBJ1-2; D is possibly TRBD1 (5 bases). This sequence originates from a man in his forties or fifties in good health and CMV-seronegative. The sequenced sample consisted of PBMCs. The CDR3 here is CAISDLGRANYGYTF. The CDR3 coding sequence is TGTGCCATCAGTGACTTGGGCAGGGCTAACTATGGCTACACCTTC.